Listed here are 17 T cell receptor beta chains from one sample, sequenced in a study of T cell responses to AZD1222 COVID-19 vaccine. Profiled with immunoSEQ multiplex PCR; TCRdb holds only in-frame clones, not every one. The repertoire consists of approximately 100,000 clones, with roughly nine tenths occurring once and the leading ten covering around 7%. This material consisted of peripheral blood, taken on day 0 of AZD1222 vaccination. These receptors all stem from an adult in good health.

The chain uses TRBV5-1 and TRBJ1-1; D gene uncertain. The CDR3 is made up of 15 amino acids. CDR1 SGHRS and CDR2 YFSETQ come from the germline V gene. Trimming removed 0 bases from V and 1 base from J, with 10 bases in between. The CDR3 region has the DNA TGCGCCAGCAGCTTGGCCGGCGCAGGGAACACTGAAGCTTTCTTT. This gives the protein CASSLAGAGNTEAFF. Looking up the rest from reference TRBV5-1 and TRBJ1-1 gives the full variable domain: KAGVTQTPRYLIKTRGQQVTLSCSPISGHRSVSWYQQTPGQGLQFLFEYFSETQRNKGNFPGRFSGRQFSNSRSEMNVSTLELGDSALYLCASSLAGAGNTEAFFGQGTRLTVV.

This sequence joins TRBV6-5 and TRBJ2-5, with D possibly matching TRBD2 (7 bases). This CDR3 contains 14 residues. Germline CDR1 MNHEY, CDR2 SVGAGI. The V end was cut by 6 bases, the J end by 10 bases, with 21 bases between. In nucleotides, the CDR3 is TGTGCCAGCAGCCTGAGTCCCGGGGGGCGCATCCAGTACTTC. This translates into CASSLSPGGRIQYF.

The rearrangement joins TRBV12-3 or TRBV12-4 to TRBJ1-1; 8 bases are a match to TRBD1. V lost 7 bases to trimming and J lost 5 bases; unmatched junction nucleotides: 6. The CDR3 length is 13 residues. The CDR3 protein is CASITTGGTEAFF. DNA of the CDR3: TGTGCCAGCATTACTACAGGGGGGACTGAAGCTTTCTTT.

The chain carries TRBV19 and TRBJ1-1; D is unresolved. This CDR3 comprises 17 residues. Germline V CDR1 and CDR2: LNHDA, SQIVND (reference sequence). The germline V and J ends were trimmed by 4 bases and 0 bases, with 18 bases remaining between them. The CDR3 reads CASSRGKKDWMNTEAFF. The CDR3 DNA follows: TGTGCCAGTAGTAGAGGGAAAAAGGACTGGATGAACACTGAAGCTTTCTTT.

The V call is TRBV5-1, the J call TRBJ1-4, with 7 nucleotides matching TRBD1. This CDR3 has 14 residues. The trim removed 0 bases at V and 8 bases at J, leaving 4 bases unmatched. The germline V gene encodes CDR1 SGHRS and CDR2 YFSETQ. The CDR3 protein is CASSLAEGAEKLFF. The CDR3 DNA reads TGCGCCAGCAGCTTGGCCGAGGGGGCCGAAAAACTGTTTTTT.

The chain links TRBV6-5 to TRBJ1-6; D gene ambiguous. The CDR3 runs to 15 residues. V lost 2 bases and J 7 bases, leaving 12 bases between the germline ends. The germline V gene encodes CDR1 MNHEY and CDR2 SVGAGI. CDR3 sequence: CASSYTTVRNSPLHF. CDR3 coding DNA: TGTGCCAGCAGTTACACCACCGTGAGGAATTCACCCCTCCACTTT.

This rearrangement joins TRBV6-5 to TRBJ2-5; the D is unclear. Trimming took 3 bases from V and 6 from J, leaving 14 bases between them. Germline CDR1 reads MNHEY; CDR2 reads SVGAGI. The CDR3 contains 14 residues. The DNA for the CDR3 is TGTGCCAGCAGTTATTCCTACTCCGGGCAGACCCAGTACTTC. Residues: CASSYSYSGQTQYF.

The genes are TRBV10-2 and TRBJ2-3, with 7 nucleotides matching TRBD1. Germline CDR1 reads WSHSY; CDR2 reads SAAADI. The CDR3 loop spans 14 amino acids. V shed 6 bases, J shed 2 bases, and the junction held 5 bases outside the gene matches. CDR3 DNA: TGCGCCAGCAGCGTGGGACAGCACACAGATACGCAGTATTTT. Translated: CASSVGQHTDTQYF.

The chain couples TRBV18 to TRBJ2-1; D is perhaps TRBD2 (6 bases). Trimming took 0 bases from V and 2 from J, leaving 14 bases between them. The V gene's germline CDR1 is KGHSH and CDR2 LQKENI. CDR3 length: 17 amino acids. The CDR3 spells CASSPPPGRGTYNEQFF. As DNA, the CDR3 is TGTGCCAGCTCACCACCCCCTGGGCGGGGCACCTACAATGAGCAGTTCTTC.

This chain connects TRBV3-1 (or the pseudogene TRBV3-2) to TRBJ1-2; D might be TRBD1 (6 bases). CDR1 is LGHDT, CDR2 YNNKEL, per germline (reference sequence). Trimming took off 1 base at V and 3 bases at J, with 9 bases between the two ends. The CDR3 spans 14 residues. CDR3 coding DNA: TGTGCCAGCAGCCAAGCGACAGGCTACTATGGCTACACCTTC. Amino acids: CASSQATGYYGYTF.

The chain joins TRBV18 to TRBJ1-5, with D unclear. The CDR3 covers 16 residues. V was trimmed by 4 bases and J by 0 bases, leaving 13 bases between them. Germline V lookup: CDR1 KGHSH, CDR2 LQKENI. The CDR3 here is CASSHFQQDSNQPQHF. CDR3 DNA sequence: TGTGCCAGCTCACACTTTCAGCAGGATAGCAATCAGCCCCAGCATTTT.

V usage is TRBV7-2 and J usage is TRBJ2-1; D unresolved. The germline V and J ends were trimmed by 5 bases and 10 bases, with 18 bases remaining between them. Per the germline V gene, CDR1 is SGHTA and CDR2 is FQGNSA. This CDR3 region has 14 residues. CDR3 protein: CASSEPPHPREQFF. The CDR3 DNA is TGTGCCAGCAGCGAACCACCACACCCCAGGGAGCAGTTCTTC.

This clone has only a few counts. The CDR3 sequence: CASSSLNRGNSPLHF. Here the CDR3 DNA reads TGCGCCAGCAGCTCGTTAAACAGGGGAAATTCACCCCTCCACTTT. V usage is TRBV5-1 and J usage is TRBJ1-6, with 7 bases lining up with TRBD1. V was clipped by 3 bases and J by 7 bases; unmatched bases: 7. The CDR3 runs to 15 residues. Germline V gene data show CDR1 as SGHRS and CDR2 as YFSETQ.

The chain uses TRBV14 and TRBJ2-7; a possible D gene is TRBD2 (6 bases). There are 12 residues in the CDR3. Trimming took 2 bases from V and 6 from J, leaving 8 bases between them. CDR1 and CDR2 from the germline V gene are SGHDN and FVKESK. The CDR3 DNA follows: TGTGCCAGCAGCCAATGGAGGGTCGAGCAGTACTTC. Its protein product is CASSQWRVEQYF.

Here the CDR3 DNA reads TGCAGCGTTGAAGAAAATGTGGGTGAGCCCCAGCATTTT. It specifies CSVEENVGEPQHF. The genes are TRBV29-1 and TRBJ1-5; D gene uncertain. This CDR3 comprises 13 residues. Between the trimmed V and J ends, which lost 0 bases and 8 bases, there was a span of 11 bases. From germline, CDR1 is SQVTM and CDR2 ANQGSEA. Using reference TRBV29-1 and TRBJ1-5 for the parts outside the CDR3, the full variable domain is SAVISQKPSRDICQRGTSLTIQCQVDSQVTMMFWYRQQPGQSLTLIATANQGSEATYESGFVIDKFPISRPNLTFSTLTVSNMSPEDSSIYLCSVEENVGEPQHFGDGTRLSIL.

This clone was seen a single time. V and J are TRBV19 and TRBJ1-6; 7 nucleotides line up with TRBD1. V trimming: 5 bases; J trimming: 7 bases; junction bases outside the gene matches: 8. This CDR3 contains 15 residues. The V gene's germline CDR1 is LNHDA and CDR2 SQIVND (reference sequence). The CDR3 coding sequence is TGTGCCAGTAGTCCCGAGACAGGGTTAAATTCACCCCTCCACTTT. Its protein product is CASSPETGLNSPLHF.

This clone was seen more than once but under ten times. The chain combines TRBV11-2 with TRBJ2-1; 7 bases are a match to TRBD2. This CDR3 is built from 17 residues. Germline V gives CDR1 SGHAT, CDR2 FQNNGV. Trimming cost V 3 bases and J 0 bases; bases outside gene matches: 8. Written as DNA, the CDR3 is TGTGCCAGCAGCTTGGCAGCTCGGACTAGCTCCTACAATGAGCAGTTCTTC. Protein product: CASSLAARTSSYNEQFF.